A single sample gave rise to the 28 T cell receptor beta chains below, sequenced in a study of early T cells in non-severe SARS-CoV-2 infection. MiXCR, run by TCRdb on the 5' RACE reads, gives a single entry per CDR3 protein. The sample holds 85,000 to 120,000 distinct CDR3 sequences; approximately 14% are singletons and the top ten take roughly 6.3%. Material: whole blood. The source is an adult who was a healthcare worker with PCR-confirmed SARS-CoV-2 infection or an uninfected control (not recorded which).

The rearrangement joins TRBV9 to TRBJ2-3; D is ambiguous. V was pared by 3 bases and J by 6 bases, with 11 bases between. Germline-derived CDR1 and CDR2 are SGDLS and YYNGEE. There are 13 residues in the CDR3. The CDR3 loop is CASSADSGDTQYF. CDR3 DNA sequence: TGTGCCAGCAGCGCCGACTCTGGGGATACGCAGTATTTT.

Only a few counts were recorded for this clonotype. The genes are TRBV29-1 and TRBJ2-7; D is undetermined. Trimming removed 6 bases from V and 6 bases from J, with 9 bases in between. Germline assignment: CDR1 SQVTM and CDR2 ANQGSEA. This CDR3 region has 10 residues. Here the CDR3 reads CSVADLEQYF. CDR3 sequence (DNA): TGCAGCGTCGCCGATCTCGAGCAGTACTTC.

The table lists this clonotype with a few counts. CDR3 sequence reads: CSARASTTGFF. DNA for the CDR3: TGCAGTGCTAGAGCTAGCACCACTGGGTTCTTC. This chain joins TRBV20-1 and TRBJ2-1; possibly TRBD2 for D (5 bases). CDR1 DFQATT and CDR2 SNEGSKA come from the germline V gene (reference sequence). Trimming stripped 1 base from V and 15 bases from J, with 13 bases between. This CDR3 has 11 amino acids.

This clonotype appeared many times. The rearrangement links TRBV2 to TRBJ2-1; the D call may be TRBD1 or TRBD2 (5 bases each). The CDR3 has 13 residues. The germline gives CDR1 SNHLY, CDR2 FYNNEI. Trimming took off 2 bases at V and 10 bases at J, with 12 bases between the two ends. In DNA, the CDR3 is TGTGCCAGCAGTGAACCCCAGGGACGGGAGCAGTTCTTC. Protein product: CASSEPQGREQFF.

This rearrangement joins TRBV28 to TRBJ1-1; D unresolved. The CDR3 covers 16 residues. Trimming pared 2 bases from V and 0 bases from J, leaving 13 bases between. Germline values: CDR1 MDHEN, CDR2 SYDVKM. The DNA for the CDR3 is TGTGCCAGCAGTTTACCGGACGGCCCCATGAACACTGAAGCTTTCTTT. Translating gives CASSLPDGPMNTEAFF.

This clonotype came up many times. The rearrangement joins TRBV29-1 to TRBJ1-1; 8 nucleotides line up with TRBD1. V lost 6 bases and J lost 1; bases outside the gene matches: 4. Germline V gene lookup returns CDR1 SQVTM and CDR2 ANQGSEA. This CDR3 contains 13 residues. CDR3 DNA sequence: TGCAGCGTGCAGGGACAGGCGAACACTGAAGCTTTCTTT. The encoded protein is CSVQGQANTEAFF.

This clonotype was seen only a few times. The chain employs TRBV3-1 and TRBJ1-2; 9 nucleotides align to TRBD1. Germline CDR1 is LGHDT and CDR2 is YNNKEL (reference sequence). Trimming at V came to 4 bases and at J to 6 bases, leaving 3 bases not matched to a gene. This CDR3 is 13 amino acids long. CDR3 DNA sequence: TGTGCCAGCAGCCCCGGACAGGGGAATGGCTACACCTTC. Translated: CASSPGQGNGYTF.

The chain recombines TRBV5-1 with TRBJ2-7; either TRBD1 or TRBD2 may supply D (5 bases each). The CDR3 runs to 13 residues. V was shortened by 0 bases and J by 7 bases, with 11 bases between the two germline ends. Looked up from germline, CDR1 is SGHRS and CDR2 is YFSETQ. Here the CDR3 DNA reads TGCGCCAGCAGCTTGGGAGGGGCCCCAGAGCAGTACTTC. Its translation: CASSLGGAPEQYF. Looking up the rest from reference TRBV5-1 and TRBJ2-7 gives the full variable domain: KAGVTQTPRYLIKTRGQQVTLSCSPISGHRSVSWYQQTPGQGLQFLFEYFSETQRNKGNFPGRFSGRQFSNSRSEMNVSTLELGDSALYLCASSLGGAPEQYFGPGTRLTVT.

The V call is TRBV18, the J call TRBJ2-1, with a tentative D call TRBD2 (5 bases). Between the trimmed V and J ends, which lost 3 bases and 4 bases, there was a span of 10 bases. CDR3 length: 14 amino acids. From germline, CDR1 is KGHSH and CDR2 LQKENI. The CDR3 protein is CASSPGLKYNEQFF. As DNA, the CDR3 is TGTGCCAGCTCACCCGGACTGAAATACAATGAGCAGTTCTTC.

The V call is TRBV7-9, the J call TRBJ1-4; 10 bases are a match to TRBD1. From germline, CDR1 is SEHNR and CDR2 FQNEAQ (reference sequence). V gave up 5 bases and J gave up 7 bases; unmatched junction bases: 10. The CDR3 consists of 16 residues. CDR3 in DNA: TGTGCCAGCAGCGGAACCCCGGGACAGGGGAGTGAAAAACTGTTTTTT. Protein product: CASSGTPGQGSEKLFF.

A few counts support this clonotype. The chain couples TRBV5-1 to TRBJ1-1; D is ambiguous. The ends were cut back, 4 bases at V and 3 bases at J, with 16 bases in the middle. The CDR3 length is 15 residues. Looked up from germline, CDR1 is SGHRS and CDR2 is YFSETQ. In DNA form, the CDR3 reads TGCGCCAGCAGCACCTACGGGCCTGTAGACACTGAAGCTTTCTTT. This codes for CASSTYGPVDTEAFF.

The V and J genes are TRBV12-3 or TRBV12-4 and TRBJ2-5; 7 bases are a match to TRBD1. V lost 6 bases to trimming and J lost 1 base; unmatched junction nucleotides: 5. The CDR3 has 14 residues. The CDR3 protein is CASSRDRIQETQYF. The CDR3 coding sequence is TGTGCCAGCAGCCGGGACAGAATCCAAGAGACCCAGTACTTC.

This chain links TRBV9 with TRBJ2-3; the D gene is possibly TRBD2 (6 bases). The CDR3 has 14 residues. Germline CDR1 and CDR2: SGDLS and YYNGEE. V was shortened by 0 bases and J by 6 bases, with 11 bases between the two germline ends. The CDR3 DNA follows: TGTGCCAGCAGCGTAGGGCCCACTAGCGATACGCAGTATTTT. It codes for CASSVGPTSDTQYF.

The CDR3 DNA reads TGTGCCACCAGCAGAGAGGGGACTAGCGGGAGCACAGATACGCAGTATTTT. It yields the protein CATSREGTSGSTDTQYF. V gene TRBV15 combines with J gene TRBJ2-3; 12 bases are shared with TRBD2. Trimming took 0 bases from V and 0 from J; bases not matched to a gene: 1. Germline V lookup: CDR1 LNHNV, CDR2 YYDKDF (reference sequence). The CDR3 runs to 17 residues.

The sample holds a few counts of this clonotype. The chain links TRBV2 to TRBJ2-1, with D uncertain. V was clipped by 6 bases and J by 10 bases, with 13 bases between them. Germline V CDR1 and CDR2: SNHLY, FYNNEI. The CDR3 contains 12 residues. The chain's CDR3 is CASRPVPGEQFF. The CDR3 DNA reads as TGTGCCAGCAGACCAGTCCCTGGAGAGCAGTTCTTC.

This clonotype occurred many times. The chain is built from TRBV28 and TRBJ2-3, with a tentative D call TRBD2 (6 bases). The germline V gene has CDR1 MDHEN and CDR2 SYDVKM. This CDR3 region has 15 residues. V was trimmed by 7 bases and J by 5 bases, leaving 19 bases between them. Written as DNA, the CDR3 is TGTGCCAGCACCCCCGTGGGGGGACCCAGAGATACGCAGTATTTT. Protein: CASTPVGGPRDTQYF. Together with reference TRBV28 and TRBJ2-3, the CDR3 gives the full variable domain: DVKVTQSSRYLVKRTGEKVFLECVQDMDHENMFWYRQDPGLGLRLIYFSYDVKMKEKGDIPEGYSVSREKKERFSLILESASTNQTSMYLCASTPVGGPRDTQYFGPGTRLTVL.

The sample holds a few counts of this clonotype. This chain connects TRBV18 to TRBJ2-3, with D possibly matching TRBD2 (5 bases). CDR1 and CDR2 from the germline V gene are KGHSH and LQKENI. V lost 3 bases and J 0 bases, leaving 13 bases between the germline ends. The CDR3 sequence is 16 residues long. The CDR3: CASSPSPGGSTDTQYF. The CDR3 bases are TGTGCCAGCTCACCTTCACCCGGCGGGAGCACAGATACGCAGTATTTT.

This clonotype was seen more than once but under ten times. This chain joins TRBV6-2 or TRBV6-3 and TRBJ2-1; D unclear. This CDR3 comprises 14 residues. Germline V CDR1 and CDR2: MNHEY, SVGEGT. The V end lost 4 bases, the J end lost 10 bases, and 17 bases lay between the germline ends. CDR3 nucleotide sequence: TGTGCCAGCAGTTCCTACTCTGGCCCTACAGAGCAGTTCTTC. It translates to CASSSYSGPTEQFF.

The chain carries TRBV20-1 and TRBJ1-1; TRBD1 is a possible D gene (5 bases). CDR1 is DFQATT and CDR2 is SNEGSKA in the germline V gene (reference sequence). The germline V and J ends were trimmed by 1 base and 3 bases, with 15 bases remaining between them. CDR3 length: 15 amino acids. CDR3 DNA: TGCAGTGCTAGAGGTTTCGGGGGTTTTGACACTGAAGCTTTCTTT. Translation gives CSARGFGGFDTEAFF.

Ten or more counts support this clonotype. The chain recombines TRBV20-1 with TRBJ1-5; no clear D gene. Trimming removed 3 bases from V and 3 bases from J, with 12 bases in between. From germline, CDR1 is DFQATT and CDR2 SNEGSKA (reference sequence). This CDR3 region has 14 residues. The CDR3 region has the DNA TGCAGTGCTAGGGCCGGGCACCCCAATCAGCCCCAGCATTTT. Protein: CSARAGHPNQPQHF.

This chain connects TRBV28 to TRBJ2-5; D is possibly TRBD2 (5 bases). V was cut by 7 bases and J by 4 bases, with 7 bases left in between. From germline, CDR1 is MDHEN and CDR2 SYDVKM. The length of the CDR3 is 11 residues. The DNA of the CDR3 is TGTGCCAGCAAGGCGGGAGAGACCCAGTACTTC. Translating gives CASKAGETQYF.

The gene calls are TRBV11-2 and TRBJ2-4; D perhaps matches TRBD2 (5 bases). Germline V gene sequence: CDR1 SGHAT, CDR2 FQNNGV. This CDR3 has 17 residues. V lost 2 bases and J 2 bases, leaving 16 bases between the germline ends. CDR3 sequence (DNA): TGTGCCAGCAGCTTACCCCCGACTACTCTTTCCAAAAACATTCAGTACTTC. Translation gives CASSLPPTTLSKNIQYF.

This clonotype showed up just a few times. V and J are TRBV5-4 and TRBJ1-2; TRBD1 matches at 8 bases. The germline V gene encodes CDR1 SGHNT and CDR2 YYREEE (reference sequence). The trim removed 0 bases at V and 0 bases at J, leaving 4 bases unmatched. The CDR3 is 16 amino acids. The CDR3 sequence is CASSLGQGLPNYGYTF. The DNA of the CDR3 is TGTGCCAGCAGCTTGGGACAGGGGCTACCTAACTATGGCTACACCTTC. The variable domain in full, with the rest retrieved from reference TRBV5-4 and TRBJ1-2, is ETGVTQSPTHLIKTRGQQVTLRCSSQSGHNTVSWYQQALGQGPQFIFQYYREEENGRGNFPPRFSGLQFPNYSSELNVNALELDDSALYLCASSLGQGLPNYGYTFGSGTRLTVV.

This chain connects TRBV7-8 to TRBJ1-1; 7 nucleotides match TRBD1. This CDR3 has 14 amino acids. The germline V gene has CDR1 SGHVS and CDR2 FQNEAQ. Losses at the gene ends were 1 base for V and 4 bases for J; bases not matched to a gene: 3. The chain's CDR3 is CASSLEGQTTEAFF. CDR3 sequence (DNA): TGTGCCAGCAGCTTAGAGGGACAGACCACTGAAGCTTTCTTT.

This clonotype was counted ten times or more. This chain joins TRBV20-1 and TRBJ1-5, with D possibly matching TRBD1 (5 bases). CDR1 and CDR2 (germline): DFQATT, SNEGSKA (reference sequence). The V end lost 4 bases, the J end lost 2 bases, and 18 bases lay between the germline ends. The CDR3 length is 16 residues. The CDR3 loop is CSATPPGVWGNQPQHF. The DNA for the CDR3 is TGCAGTGCTACCCCGCCGGGGGTTTGGGGCAATCAGCCCCAGCATTTT.

This rearrangement joins TRBV2 to TRBJ1-5; D is possibly TRBD1 (6 bases). Germline CDR1 is SNHLY and CDR2 is FYNNEI. The CDR3 spans 13 residues. The germline V and J ends were trimmed by 6 bases and 11 bases, with 17 bases remaining between them. The chain's CDR3 is CASSTLQGDSQHF. The CDR3, as DNA: TGTGCCAGCAGCACGTTACAGGGAGACTCCCAGCATTTT.

The sample holds a few counts of this clonotype. This chain connects TRBV11-2 to TRBJ2-5, with 14 bases aligning to TRBD2. The CDR3 spans 20 residues. Germline trimming cut 5 bases from V and 5 bases from J; bases unmatched to any gene: 19. Germline V gives CDR1 SGHAT, CDR2 FQNNGV. The CDR3 protein is CASSPRGLAGEPPFWETQYF. CDR3 bases: TGTGCCAGCAGCCCGAGGGGACTAGCGGGGGAACCTCCCTTCTGGGAGACCCAGTACTTC.

This clonotype occurred many times. The chain couples TRBV28 to TRBJ2-3; perhaps D is TRBD1 or TRBD2 (5 bases each). With 6 bases removed from V and 0 bases from J, the gap between germline ends came to 19 bases. CDR3 size: 17 residues. CDR1 and CDR2 from the germline V gene are MDHEN and SYDVKM. DNA of the CDR3: TGTGCCAGCAGCCCTTATCTCTTGGGGGATAGCACAGATACGCAGTATTTT. As protein: CASSPYLLGDSTDTQYF.